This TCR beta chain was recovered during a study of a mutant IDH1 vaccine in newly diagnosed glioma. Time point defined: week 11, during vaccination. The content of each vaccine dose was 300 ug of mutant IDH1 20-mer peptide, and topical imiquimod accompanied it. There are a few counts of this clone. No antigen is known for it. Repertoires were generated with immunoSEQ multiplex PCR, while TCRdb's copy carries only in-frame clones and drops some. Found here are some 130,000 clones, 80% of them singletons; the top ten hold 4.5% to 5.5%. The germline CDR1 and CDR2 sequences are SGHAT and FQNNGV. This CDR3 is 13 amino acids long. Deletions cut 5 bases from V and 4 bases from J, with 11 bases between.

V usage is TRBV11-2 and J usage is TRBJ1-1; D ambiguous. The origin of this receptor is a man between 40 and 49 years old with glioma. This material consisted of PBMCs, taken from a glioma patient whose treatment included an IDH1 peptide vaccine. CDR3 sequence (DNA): TGTGCCAGCAGCCTAGGTTGGGGCACTGAAGCTTTCTTT. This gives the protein CASSLGWGTEAFF. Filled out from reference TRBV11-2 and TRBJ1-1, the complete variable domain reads EAGVAQSPRYKIIEKRQSVAFWCNPISGHATLYWYQQILGQGPKLLIQFQNNGVVDDSQLPKDRFSAERLKGVDSTLKIQPAKLEDSAVYLCASSLGWGTEAFFGQGTRLTVV.